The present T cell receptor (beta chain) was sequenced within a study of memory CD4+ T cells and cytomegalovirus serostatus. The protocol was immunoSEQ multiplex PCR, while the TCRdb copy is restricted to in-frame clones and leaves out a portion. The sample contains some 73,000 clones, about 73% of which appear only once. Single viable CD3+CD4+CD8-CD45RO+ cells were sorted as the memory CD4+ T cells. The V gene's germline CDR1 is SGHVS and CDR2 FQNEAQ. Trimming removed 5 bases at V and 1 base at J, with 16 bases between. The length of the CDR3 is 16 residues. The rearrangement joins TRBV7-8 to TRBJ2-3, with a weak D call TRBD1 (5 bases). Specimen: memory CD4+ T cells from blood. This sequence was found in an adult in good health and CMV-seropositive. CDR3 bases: TGTGCCAGCAGCCCCGAGACAGCGAGAGGCACAGATACGCAGTATTTT. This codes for CASSPETARGTDTQYF.